The sequence of this T cell receptor (beta chain) was determined in a study of blood T cell repertoires in COVID-19. The germline V and J ends were trimmed by 3 bases and 0 bases, with 24 bases remaining between them. Germline-derived CDR1 and CDR2 are SNHLY and FYNNEI. This CDR3 is built from 20 residues. The data were produced by immunoSEQ multiplex PCR, yet TCRdb's version contains in-frame clones alone and is incomplete. The table shows fewer than 95,000 clones, with roughly 90% occurring only once. The sequence came from a male donor with acute or convalescent COVID-19. The source material was peripheral blood. This chain connects TRBV2 to TRBJ2-4; a possible D gene is TRBD1 (5 bases). The CDR3 loop is CASSDGWQGLTEIAKNIQYF. CDR3 nucleotides: TGTGCCAGCAGTGACGGGTGGCAGGGCCTCACCGAAATAGCCAAAAACATTCAGTACTTC.